This record concerns one T cell receptor beta chain sequence. Its antigen is unknown. Using immunoSEQ multiplex PCR, the repertoire was profiled, and TCRdb retains in-frame clones only, with some absent. The top ten clones hold 8.4% of a sample with roughly 120,000 clones, approximately 90% of them seen once. Healthy donors had no documented immune events, such as infections, while sampled. The data derive from a study of identifying expanded T cells in peripheral blood. Whole-study findings and limits: Differentially abundant clones: roughly 1.3 between replicates, 16.4 at approximately 13 days, under 25 at four.

This CDR3 comprises 15 residues. The germline CDR1 and CDR2 sequences are SEHNR and FQNEAQ (reference sequence). J gave up 7 bases and V 2 bases, and 7 bases lay outside the gene matches. This TCR was sampled from a person aged 18-69 years in good health. The sequenced sample consisted of blood. The rearrangement uses TRBV7-9 and TRBJ2-2; 7 positions agree with TRBD1. The CDR3 coding sequence is TGTGCCAGCAGCTTACGACAGGGAAGTATCGGGGAGCTGTTTTTT. Its translation is CASSLRQGSIGELFF.